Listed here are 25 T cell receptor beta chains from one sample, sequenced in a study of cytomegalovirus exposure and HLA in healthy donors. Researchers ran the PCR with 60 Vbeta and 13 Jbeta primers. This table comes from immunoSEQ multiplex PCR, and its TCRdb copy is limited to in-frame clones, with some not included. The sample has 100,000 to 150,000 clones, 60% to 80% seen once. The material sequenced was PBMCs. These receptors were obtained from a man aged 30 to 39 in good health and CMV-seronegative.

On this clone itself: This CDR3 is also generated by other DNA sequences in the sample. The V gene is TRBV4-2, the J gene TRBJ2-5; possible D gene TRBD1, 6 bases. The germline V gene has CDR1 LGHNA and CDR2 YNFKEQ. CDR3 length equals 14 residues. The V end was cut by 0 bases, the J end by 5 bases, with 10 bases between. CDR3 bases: TGTGCCAGCAGCCAAGATCTAAGGGGGGAGACCCAGTACTTC. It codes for CASSQDLRGETQYF.

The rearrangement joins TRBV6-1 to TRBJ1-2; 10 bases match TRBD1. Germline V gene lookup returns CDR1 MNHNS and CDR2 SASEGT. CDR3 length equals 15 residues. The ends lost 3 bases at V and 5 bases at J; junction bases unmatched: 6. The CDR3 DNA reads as TGTGCCAGCAGTGACCGGGACAGGGGCTATTATGGCTACACCTTC. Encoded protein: CASSDRDRGYYGYTF.

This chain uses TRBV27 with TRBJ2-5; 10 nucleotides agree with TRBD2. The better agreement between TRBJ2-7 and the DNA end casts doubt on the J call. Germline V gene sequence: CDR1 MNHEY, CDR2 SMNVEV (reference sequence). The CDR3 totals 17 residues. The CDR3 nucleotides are TGTGCCAGCAGTTTTGGAACTAGCGGGGCCCTACACTACGAGCAGTACTTC. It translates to CASSFGTSGALHYEQYF.

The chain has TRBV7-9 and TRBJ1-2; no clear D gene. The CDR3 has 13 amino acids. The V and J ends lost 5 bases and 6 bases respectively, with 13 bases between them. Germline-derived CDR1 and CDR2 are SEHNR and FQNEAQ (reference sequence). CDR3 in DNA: TGTGCCAGCAGCCCAATGGCCGGGGATGGCTACACCTTC. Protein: CASSPMAGDGYTF.

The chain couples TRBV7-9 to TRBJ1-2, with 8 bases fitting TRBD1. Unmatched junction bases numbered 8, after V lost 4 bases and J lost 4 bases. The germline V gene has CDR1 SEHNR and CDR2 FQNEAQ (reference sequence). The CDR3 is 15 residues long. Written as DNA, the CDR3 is TGTGCCAGCAGCTCCAATTTAGGGACAGGCTATGGCTACACCTTC. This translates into CASSSNLGTGYGYTF.

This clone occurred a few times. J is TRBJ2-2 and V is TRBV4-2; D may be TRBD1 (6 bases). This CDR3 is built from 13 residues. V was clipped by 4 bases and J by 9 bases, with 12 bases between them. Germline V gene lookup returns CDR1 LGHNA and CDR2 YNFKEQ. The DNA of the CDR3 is TGTGCCAGCAGCCGTGGGACACTCAGGGAGCTGTTTTTT. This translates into CASSRGTLRELFF.

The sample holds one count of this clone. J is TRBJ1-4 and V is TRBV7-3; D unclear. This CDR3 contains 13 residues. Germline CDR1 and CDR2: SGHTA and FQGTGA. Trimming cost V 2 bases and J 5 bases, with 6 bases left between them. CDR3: CASSLGQNEKLFF. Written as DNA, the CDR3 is TGTGCCAGCAGCTTAGGGCAGAATGAAAAACTGTTTTTT.

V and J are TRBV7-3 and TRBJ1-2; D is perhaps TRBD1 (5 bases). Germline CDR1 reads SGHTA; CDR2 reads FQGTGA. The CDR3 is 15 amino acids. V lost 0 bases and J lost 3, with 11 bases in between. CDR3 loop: CASSLTGGGDYGYTF. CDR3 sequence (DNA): TGTGCCAGCAGCTTAACGGGGGGGGGAGACTATGGCTACACCTTC.

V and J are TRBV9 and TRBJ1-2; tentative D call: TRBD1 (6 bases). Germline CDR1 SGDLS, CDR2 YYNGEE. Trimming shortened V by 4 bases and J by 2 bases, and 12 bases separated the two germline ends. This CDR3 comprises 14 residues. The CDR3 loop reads CASSRRTVNYGYTF. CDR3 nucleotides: TGTGCCAGCAGCCGTCGGACAGTCAACTATGGCTACACCTTC.

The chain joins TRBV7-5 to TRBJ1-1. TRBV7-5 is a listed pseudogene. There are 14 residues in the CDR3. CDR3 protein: CALRSEGSTPEAFF. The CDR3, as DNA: TGTGCCCTTAGGAGCGAGGGATCAACTCCTGAAGCTTTCTTT.

The CDR3 loop is CASKRDRANQPQHF. In nucleotides, the CDR3 is TGTGCCAGCAAACGGGACAGGGCAAATCAGCCCCAGCATTTT. J is TRBJ1-5 and V is TRBV2, with 9 bases lining up with TRBD1. V gave up 7 bases and J gave up 4 bases; unmatched junction bases: 5. Germline CDR1 is SNHLY and CDR2 is FYNNEI. The CDR3 totals 14 residues.

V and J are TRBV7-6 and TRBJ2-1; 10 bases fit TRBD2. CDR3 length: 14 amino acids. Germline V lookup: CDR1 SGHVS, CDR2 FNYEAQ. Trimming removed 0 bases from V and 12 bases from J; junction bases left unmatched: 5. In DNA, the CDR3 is TGTGCCAGCAGCTTAGCGGGGACTAGCGTTCGGCAGTTCTTC. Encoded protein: CASSLAGTSVRQFF.

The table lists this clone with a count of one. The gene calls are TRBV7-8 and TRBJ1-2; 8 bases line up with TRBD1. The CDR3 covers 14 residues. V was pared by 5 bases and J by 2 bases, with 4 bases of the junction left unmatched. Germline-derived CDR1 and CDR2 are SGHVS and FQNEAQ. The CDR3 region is CASSKWTGNYGYTF. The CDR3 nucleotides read TGTGCCAGCAGCAAATGGACAGGGAACTATGGCTACACCTTC.

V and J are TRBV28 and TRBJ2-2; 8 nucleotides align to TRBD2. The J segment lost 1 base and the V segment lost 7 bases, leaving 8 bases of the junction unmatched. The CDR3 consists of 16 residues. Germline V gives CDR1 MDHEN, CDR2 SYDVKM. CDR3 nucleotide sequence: TGTGCCAGCACGGGACTAGATGAAAAGAACACCGGGGAGCTGTTTTTT. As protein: CASTGLDEKNTGELFF.

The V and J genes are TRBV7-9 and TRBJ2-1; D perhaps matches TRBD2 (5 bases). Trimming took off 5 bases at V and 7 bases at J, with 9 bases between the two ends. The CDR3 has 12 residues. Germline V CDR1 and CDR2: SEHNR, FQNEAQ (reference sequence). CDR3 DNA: TGTGCCAGCAGCACGGACTGGAATGAGCAGTTCTTC. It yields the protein CASSTDWNEQFF.

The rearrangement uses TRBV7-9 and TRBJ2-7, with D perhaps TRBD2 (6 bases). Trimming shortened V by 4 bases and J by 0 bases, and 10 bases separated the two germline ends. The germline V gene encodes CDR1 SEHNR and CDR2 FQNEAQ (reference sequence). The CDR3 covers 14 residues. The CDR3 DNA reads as TGTGCCAGCAGCTGGCGGGATTTCTCCTACGAGCAGTACTTC. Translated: CASSWRDFSYEQYF.

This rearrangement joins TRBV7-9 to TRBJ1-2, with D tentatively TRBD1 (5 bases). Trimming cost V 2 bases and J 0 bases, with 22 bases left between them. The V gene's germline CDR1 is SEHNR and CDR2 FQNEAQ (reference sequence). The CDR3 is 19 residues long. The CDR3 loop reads CASSLTILGGSGTNYGYTF. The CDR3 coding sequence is TGTGCCAGCAGCTTAACGATTCTGGGGGGAAGTGGGACTAACTATGGCTACACCTTC.

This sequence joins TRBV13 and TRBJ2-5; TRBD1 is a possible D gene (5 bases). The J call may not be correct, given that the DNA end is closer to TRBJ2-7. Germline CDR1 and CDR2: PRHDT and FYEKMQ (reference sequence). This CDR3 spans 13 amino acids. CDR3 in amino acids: CASSLGRAYEQYF. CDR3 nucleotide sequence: TGTGCCAGCAGCTTGGGCAGGGCCTACGAGCAGTACTTC.

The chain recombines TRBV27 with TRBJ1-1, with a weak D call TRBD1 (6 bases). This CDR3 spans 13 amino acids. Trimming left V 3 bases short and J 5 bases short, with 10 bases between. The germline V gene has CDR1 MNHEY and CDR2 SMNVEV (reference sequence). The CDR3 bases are TGTGCCAGCAGTTTGGCCGGGACAACTGAAGCTTTCTTT. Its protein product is CASSLAGTTEAFF.

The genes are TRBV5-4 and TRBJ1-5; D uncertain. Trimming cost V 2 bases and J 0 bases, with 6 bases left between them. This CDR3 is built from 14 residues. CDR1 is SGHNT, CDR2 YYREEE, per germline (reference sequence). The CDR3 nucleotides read TGTGCCAGCAGCTTACAGTATAGCAATCAGCCCCAGCATTTT. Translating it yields CASSLQYSNQPQHF.

CDR3 in amino acids: CASSQIPKTSGGPPDTQYF. DNA for the CDR3: TGTGCCAGCAGCCAGATCCCAAAGACTAGCGGGGGCCCTCCAGATACGCAGTATTTT. V and J are TRBV5-4 and TRBJ2-3, with TRBD2 matching over 12 bases. Looked up from germline, CDR1 is SGHNT and CDR2 is YYREEE (reference sequence). V was clipped by 4 bases and J by 4 bases; unmatched bases: 16. This CDR3 is built from 19 residues.

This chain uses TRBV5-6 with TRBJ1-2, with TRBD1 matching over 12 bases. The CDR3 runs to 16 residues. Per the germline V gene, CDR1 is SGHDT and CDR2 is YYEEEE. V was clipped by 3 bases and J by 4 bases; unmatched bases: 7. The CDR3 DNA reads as TGTGCCAGCAGCTGGGGACAGGGGGCTTTTGGCTATGGCTACACCTTC. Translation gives CASSWGQGAFGYGYTF.

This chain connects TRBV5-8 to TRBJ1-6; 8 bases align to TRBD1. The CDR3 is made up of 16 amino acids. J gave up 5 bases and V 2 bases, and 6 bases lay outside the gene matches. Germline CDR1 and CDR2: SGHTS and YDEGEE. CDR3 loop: CASSFNRGRDNSPLHF. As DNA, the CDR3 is TGTGCCAGCAGCTTCAACAGGGGGAGGGATAATTCACCCCTCCACTTT.

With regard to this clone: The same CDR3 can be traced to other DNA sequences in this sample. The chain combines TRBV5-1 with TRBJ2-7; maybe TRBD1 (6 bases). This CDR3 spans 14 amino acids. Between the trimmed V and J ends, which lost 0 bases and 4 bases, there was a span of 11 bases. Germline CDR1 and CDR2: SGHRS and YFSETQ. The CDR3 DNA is TGCGCCAGCAGCTTGGACAGGGTGGGGTACGAGCAGTACTTC. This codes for CASSLDRVGYEQYF. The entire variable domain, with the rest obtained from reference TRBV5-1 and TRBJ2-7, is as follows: KAGVTQTPRYLIKTRGQQVTLSCSPISGHRSVSWYQQTPGQGLQFLFEYFSETQRNKGNFPGRFSGRQFSNSRSEMNVSTLELGDSALYLCASSLDRVGYEQYFGPGTRLTVT.

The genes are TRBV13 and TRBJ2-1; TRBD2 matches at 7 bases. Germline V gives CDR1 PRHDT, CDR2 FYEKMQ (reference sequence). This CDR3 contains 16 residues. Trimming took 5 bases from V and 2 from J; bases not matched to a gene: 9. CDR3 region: CASSQSSGLAYNEQFF. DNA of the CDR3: TGTGCCAGCAGCCAATCCTCAGGACTAGCCTACAATGAGCAGTTCTTC.